This T cell receptor beta chain originates from a study of T cell changes during pregnancy in multiple sclerosis. Between the trimmed V and J ends, which lost 0 bases and 3 bases, there was a span of 5 bases. Looked up from germline, CDR1 is LGHNT and CDR2 is FRNRAP. The CDR3 is 14 residues long. Measured with immunoSEQ multiplex PCR; TCRdb has only the in-frame clones, and not every one. This sample has roughly 46,000 clones, with around 92% found just once. The rearrangement links TRBV12-5 to TRBJ2-2; D is undetermined. Material: CD8+ T cells from peripheral blood mononuclear cells, obtained in the first trimester of pregnancy. The TCR sequence derives from a female donor with multiple sclerosis, enrolled in a pregnancy study. The CDR3 here is CASGLVRDTGELFF. CDR3 nucleotides: TGTGCTAGTGGTTTGGTACGGGACACCGGGGAGCTGTTTTTT.